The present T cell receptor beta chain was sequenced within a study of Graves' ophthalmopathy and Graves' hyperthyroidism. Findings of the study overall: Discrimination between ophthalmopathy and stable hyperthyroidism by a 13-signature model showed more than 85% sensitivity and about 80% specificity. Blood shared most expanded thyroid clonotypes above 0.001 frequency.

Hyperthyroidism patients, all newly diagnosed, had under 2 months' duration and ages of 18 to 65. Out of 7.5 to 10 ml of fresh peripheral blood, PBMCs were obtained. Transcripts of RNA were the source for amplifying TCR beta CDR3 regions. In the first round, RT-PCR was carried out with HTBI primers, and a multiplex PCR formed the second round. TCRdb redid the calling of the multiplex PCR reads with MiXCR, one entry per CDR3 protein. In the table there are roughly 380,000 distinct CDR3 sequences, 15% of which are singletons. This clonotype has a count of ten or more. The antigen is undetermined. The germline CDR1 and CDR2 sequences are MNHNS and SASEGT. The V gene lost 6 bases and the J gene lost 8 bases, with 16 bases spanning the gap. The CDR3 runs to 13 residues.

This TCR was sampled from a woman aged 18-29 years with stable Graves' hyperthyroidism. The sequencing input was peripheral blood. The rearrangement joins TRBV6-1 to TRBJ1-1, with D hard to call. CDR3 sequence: CASSPRKVGEAFF. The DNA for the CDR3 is TGTGCCAGCAGCCCAAGGAAGGTCGGGGAAGCTTTCTTT.